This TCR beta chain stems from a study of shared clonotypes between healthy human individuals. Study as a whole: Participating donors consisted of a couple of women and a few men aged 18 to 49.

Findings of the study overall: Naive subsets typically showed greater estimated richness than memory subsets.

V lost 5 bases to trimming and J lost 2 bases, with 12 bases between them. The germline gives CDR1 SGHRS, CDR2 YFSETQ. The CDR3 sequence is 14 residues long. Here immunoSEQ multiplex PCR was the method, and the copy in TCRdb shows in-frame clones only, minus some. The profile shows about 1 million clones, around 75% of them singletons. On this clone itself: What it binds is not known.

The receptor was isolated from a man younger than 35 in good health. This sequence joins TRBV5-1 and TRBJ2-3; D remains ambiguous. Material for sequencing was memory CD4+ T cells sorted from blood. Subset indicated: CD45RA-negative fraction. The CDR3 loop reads CASRDQTSTDTQYF. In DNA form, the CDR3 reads TGCGCCAGCAGAGACCAGACCTCCACAGATACGCAGTATTTT. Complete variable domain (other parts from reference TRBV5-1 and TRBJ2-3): KAGVTQTPRYLIKTRGQQVTLSCSPISGHRSVSWYQQTPGQGLQFLFEYFSETQRNKGNFPGRFSGRQFSNSRSEMNVSTLELGDSALYLCASRDQTSTDTQYFGPGTRLTVL.